This entry describes one TCR beta chain. This sample is drawn from a study of blood T cell repertoires in COVID-19. Per the original methods: Amplification with reference gene primers provided the estimates of nucleated cell counts. The protocol was immunoSEQ multiplex PCR, while the TCRdb copy is restricted to in-frame clones and leaves out a portion. That table is the source of V, J and clone size, and D and trimming were worked out from the DNA. Among about 180,000 clones, approximately 80% were seen once, and the ten largest hold around 6.3%. The source is a woman between 35 and 50 years old with COVID-19, enrolled during active disease. Sequenced sample: peripheral blood.

The DNA for the CDR3 is TGTGCCAGCAGATCTACAGGGGCTAATGAAAAACTGTTTTTT. Translating it yields CASRSTGANEKLFF. The V gene is TRBV6-5, the J gene TRBJ1-4; 7 bases line up with TRBD1. Germline-derived CDR1 and CDR2 are MNHEY and SVGAGI. J lost 3 bases, V lost 6 bases, and 4 bases had no gene match. The CDR3 totals 14 residues.